This T cell receptor (beta chain) was profiled in a study of CXCR3-negative and CXCR3-positive naive CD8 T cells. Researchers prepared the TRB cDNA libraries using 5' RACE with UMI labels. From the 5' RACE reads, TCRdb lists one entry per CDR3 protein and no DNA. The table for this sample gives about 90,000 distinct CDR3 sequences. Germline V lookup: CDR1 LGHDT, CDR2 YNNKEL (reference sequence). The CDR3 loop spans 16 amino acids. Cells classed as naive CD8+ T cells were CD45RO-CCR7+CD27+CD95-. Notes on this clonotype: Its antigen is still unknown.

Study observations and caveats: Researchers reported similar TRBV-TRBJ usage in naive CXCR3-negative and CXCR3-positive cells, though memory differed. Similarly elevated diversity marked both naive subsets, with memory CD8+ cells showing far lower diversity. CXCR3 expression dropped partially after cryopreservation, and most assays relied on fresh PBMCs.

The specimen was naive CXCR3- CD8+ T cells from blood. Subset of the sample: CD45RO-CCR7+CD27+CD95- naive CD8+ T cells lacking CXCR3 (TNR3-). The chain joins TRBV3-1 to TRBJ2-3; TCRdb reports TRBD2, a call that lacks DNA to check it against. This TCR was sampled from a human donor in good health. Some clones in this sample may be carry-over from other donors' samples. The chain's CDR3 is CASSLSHLAWVDTQYF.